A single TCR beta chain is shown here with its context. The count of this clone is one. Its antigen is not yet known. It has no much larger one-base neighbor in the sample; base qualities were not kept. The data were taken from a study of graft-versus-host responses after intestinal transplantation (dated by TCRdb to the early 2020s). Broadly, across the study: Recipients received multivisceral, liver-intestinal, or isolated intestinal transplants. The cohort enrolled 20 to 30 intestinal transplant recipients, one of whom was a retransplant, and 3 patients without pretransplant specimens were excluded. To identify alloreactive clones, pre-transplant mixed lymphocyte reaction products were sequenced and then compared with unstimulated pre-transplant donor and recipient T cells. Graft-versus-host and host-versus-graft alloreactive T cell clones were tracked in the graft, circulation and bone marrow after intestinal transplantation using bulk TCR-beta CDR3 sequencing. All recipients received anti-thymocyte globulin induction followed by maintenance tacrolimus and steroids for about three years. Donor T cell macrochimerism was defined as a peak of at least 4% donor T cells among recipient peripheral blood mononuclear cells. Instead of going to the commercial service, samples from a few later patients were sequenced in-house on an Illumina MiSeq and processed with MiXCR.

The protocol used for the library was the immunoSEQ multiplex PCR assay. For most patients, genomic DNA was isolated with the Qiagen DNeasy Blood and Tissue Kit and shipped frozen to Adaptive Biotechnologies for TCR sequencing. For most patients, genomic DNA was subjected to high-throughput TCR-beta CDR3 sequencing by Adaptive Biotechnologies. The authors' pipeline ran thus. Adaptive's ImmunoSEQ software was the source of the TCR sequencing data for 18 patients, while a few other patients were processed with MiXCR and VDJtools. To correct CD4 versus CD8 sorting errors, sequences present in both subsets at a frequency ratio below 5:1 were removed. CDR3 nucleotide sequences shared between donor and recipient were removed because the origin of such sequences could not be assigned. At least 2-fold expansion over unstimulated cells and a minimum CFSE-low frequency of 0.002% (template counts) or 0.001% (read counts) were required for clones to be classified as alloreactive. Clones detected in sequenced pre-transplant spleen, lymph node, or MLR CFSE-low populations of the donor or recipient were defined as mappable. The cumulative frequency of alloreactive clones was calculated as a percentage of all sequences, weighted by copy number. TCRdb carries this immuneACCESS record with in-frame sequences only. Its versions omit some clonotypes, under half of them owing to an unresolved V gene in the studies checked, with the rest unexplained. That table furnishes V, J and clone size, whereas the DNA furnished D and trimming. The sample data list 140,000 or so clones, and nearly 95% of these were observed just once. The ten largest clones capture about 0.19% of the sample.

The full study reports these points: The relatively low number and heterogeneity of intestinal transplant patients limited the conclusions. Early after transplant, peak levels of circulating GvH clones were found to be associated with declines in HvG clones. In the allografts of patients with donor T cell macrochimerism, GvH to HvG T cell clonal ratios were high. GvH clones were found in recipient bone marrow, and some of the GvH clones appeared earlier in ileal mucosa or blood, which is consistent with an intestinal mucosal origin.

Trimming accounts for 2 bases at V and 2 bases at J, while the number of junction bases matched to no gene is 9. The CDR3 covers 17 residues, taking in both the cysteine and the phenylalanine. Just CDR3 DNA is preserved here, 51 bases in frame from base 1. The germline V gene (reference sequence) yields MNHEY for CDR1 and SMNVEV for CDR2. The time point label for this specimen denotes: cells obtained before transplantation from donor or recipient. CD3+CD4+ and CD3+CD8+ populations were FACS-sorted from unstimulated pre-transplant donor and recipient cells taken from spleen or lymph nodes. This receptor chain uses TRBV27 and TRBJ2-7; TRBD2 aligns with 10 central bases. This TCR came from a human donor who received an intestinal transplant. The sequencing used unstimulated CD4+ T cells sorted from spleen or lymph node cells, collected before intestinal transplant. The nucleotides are TGTGCCAGCAGTTTAGGGTTCACTAGCGGGGTACCCTACGAGCAGTACTTC. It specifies CASSLGFTSGVPYEQYF.